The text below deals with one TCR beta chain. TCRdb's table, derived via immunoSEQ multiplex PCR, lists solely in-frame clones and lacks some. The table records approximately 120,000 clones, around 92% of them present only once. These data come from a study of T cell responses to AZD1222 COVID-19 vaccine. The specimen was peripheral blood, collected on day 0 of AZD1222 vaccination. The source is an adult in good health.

DNA of the CDR3: TGTGCCAGCAGCCCGCGGACAGTCGATTATGGCTACACCTTC. Translation: CASSPRTVDYGYTF. The chain carries TRBV9 and TRBJ1-2; the D gene is possibly TRBD1 (6 bases). This CDR3 comprises 14 residues. Germline V gene sequence: CDR1 SGDLS, CDR2 YYNGEE. The V end lost 4 bases, the J end lost 5 bases, and 15 bases lay between the germline ends.